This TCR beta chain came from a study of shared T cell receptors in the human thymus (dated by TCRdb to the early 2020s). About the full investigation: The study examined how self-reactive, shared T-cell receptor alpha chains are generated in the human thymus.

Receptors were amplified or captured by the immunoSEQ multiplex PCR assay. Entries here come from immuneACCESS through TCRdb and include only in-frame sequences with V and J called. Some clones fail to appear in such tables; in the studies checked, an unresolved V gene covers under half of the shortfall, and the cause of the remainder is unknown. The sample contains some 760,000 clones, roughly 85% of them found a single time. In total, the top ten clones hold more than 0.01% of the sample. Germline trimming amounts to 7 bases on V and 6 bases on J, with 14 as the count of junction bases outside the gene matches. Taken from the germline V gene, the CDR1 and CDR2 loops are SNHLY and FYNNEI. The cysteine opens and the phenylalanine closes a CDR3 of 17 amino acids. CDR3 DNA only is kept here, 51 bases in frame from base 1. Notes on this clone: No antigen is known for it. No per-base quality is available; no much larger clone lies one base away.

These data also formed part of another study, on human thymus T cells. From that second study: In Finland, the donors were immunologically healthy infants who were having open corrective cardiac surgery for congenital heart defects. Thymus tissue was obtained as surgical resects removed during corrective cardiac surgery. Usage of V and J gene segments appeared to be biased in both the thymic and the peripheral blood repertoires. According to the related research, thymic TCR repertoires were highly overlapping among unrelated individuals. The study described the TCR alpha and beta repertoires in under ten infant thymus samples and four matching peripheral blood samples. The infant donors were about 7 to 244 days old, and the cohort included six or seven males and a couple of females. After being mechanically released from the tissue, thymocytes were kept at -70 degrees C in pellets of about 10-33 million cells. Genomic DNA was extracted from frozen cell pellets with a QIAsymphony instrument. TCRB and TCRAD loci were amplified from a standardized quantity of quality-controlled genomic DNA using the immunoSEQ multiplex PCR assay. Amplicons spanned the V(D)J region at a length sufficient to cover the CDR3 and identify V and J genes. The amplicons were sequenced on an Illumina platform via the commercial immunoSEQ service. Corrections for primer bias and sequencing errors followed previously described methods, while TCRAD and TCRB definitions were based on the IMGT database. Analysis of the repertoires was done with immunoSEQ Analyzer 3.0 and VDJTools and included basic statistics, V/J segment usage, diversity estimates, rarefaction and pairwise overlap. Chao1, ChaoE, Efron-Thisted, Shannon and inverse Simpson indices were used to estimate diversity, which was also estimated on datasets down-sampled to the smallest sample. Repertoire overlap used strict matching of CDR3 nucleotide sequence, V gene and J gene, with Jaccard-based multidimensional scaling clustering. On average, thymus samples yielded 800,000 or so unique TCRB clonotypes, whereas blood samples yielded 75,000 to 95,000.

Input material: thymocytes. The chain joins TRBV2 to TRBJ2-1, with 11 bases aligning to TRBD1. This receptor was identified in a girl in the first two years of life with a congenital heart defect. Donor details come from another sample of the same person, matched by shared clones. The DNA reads TGTGCCAGCAAGGAGGACAGGGGGCTCACTACTACCAATGAGCAGTTCTTC. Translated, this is CASKEDRGLTTTNEQFF.